The rows below give T cell receptor beta chains drawn from one sample of a study of blood T cells in healthy people across ages. TCRdb redid the calling of the 5' RACE reads with MiXCR, one entry per CDR3 protein. This repertoire shows hundreds of thousands of distinct CDR3 sequences, 46% found once; its top ten account for 15% to 20%. The sample comprised blood. Source of these receptors: a man older than 75 in good health. The CDR3 runs from the conserved cysteine through the conserved F or W. D genes are given only for firm matches. Rows give clone size only sometimes, using once, few, many, or a class for an expanded clone.

CSAHRGQGAVSPLHF,TGCAGTGCCCACAGGGGACAGGGGGCTGTTTCACCCCTCCACTTT,.,TRBV20-1,TRBJ1-6,TRBD1
CASSDPGQGVGNEQFF,TGCGCCAGCAGTGATCCTGGTCAGGGGGTCGGCAATGAGCAGTTCTTC,.,TRBV10-1,TRBJ2-1,TRBD1
CASSPPGQGAWNEQFF,TGTGCCAGCTCACCACCCGGACAGGGGGCCTGGAATGAGCAGTTCTTC,few,TRBV18,TRBJ2-1,TRBD1
CASSLKLATGTQYF,TGTGCCAGCAGCTTAAAACTAGCAACAGGTACGCAGTATTTT,.,TRBV7-2,TRBJ2-3,.
CASSQDFDRSYGYTF,TGCGCCAGCAGCCAAGATTTTGATCGTAGCTATGGCTACACCTTC,once,TRBV4-3,TRBJ1-2,.
CASSFGLGSYEQYF,TGCGCCAGCAGCTTCGGGCTGGGGTCCTACGAGCAGTACTTC,many,TRBV5-1,TRBJ2-7,.
CSARARDSSRRTPLHF,TGCAGTGCTAGGGCCCGGGACAGCTCTAGGCGGACACCCCTCCACTTT,.,TRBV20-1,TRBJ1-6,TRBD1
CASSRLAGGLDEQFF,TGTGCCAGCAGCCGACTAGCGGGAGGGTTGGATGAGCAGTTCTTC,.,TRBV7-3,TRBJ2-1,TRBD2
CASSFSSGSAYNEQYF,TGTGCCAGCAGCTTCAGTAGCGGGAGTGCCTACAATGAGCAGTACTTC,few,TRBV7-3,TRBJ2-7,TRBD2
CASSSGLISTDTQYF,TGCGCCAGCAGCTCAGGACTGATTTCAACAGATACGCAGTATTTT,few,TRBV5-1,TRBJ2-3,.
CASSLWGRPRNEQYF,TGTGCCAGCAGTTTATGGGGCAGGCCTCGCAATGAGCAGTACTTC,.,TRBV28,TRBJ2-7,.
CASSPRPFEQFF,TGTGCCAGCAGCCCACGGCCCTTTGAGCAGTTCTTC,many,TRBV11-2,TRBJ2-1,.
CASSLDVLGAKNEQFF,TGTGCCAGCAGTTTAGACGTGTTGGGGGCCAAAAATGAGCAGTTCTTC,.,TRBV27,TRBJ2-1,.
CSAREMGRNSNQPQHF,TGCAGTGCTAGAGAGATGGGACGGAATAGCAATCAGCCCCAGCATTTT,.,TRBV20-1,TRBJ1-5,.
CASSLGQGPYEQYF,TGCGCCAGCAGCTTGGGACAGGGGCCCTACGAGCAGTACTTC,many,TRBV5-1,TRBJ2-7,TRBD1